The present TCR beta chain was sequenced within a study of cytomegalovirus exposure and HLA in healthy donors (dated by TCRdb to about 2017). Study-level background: An earlier analysis of some 500 of the donors reported 250 to 300 Gb of sequence data and roughly 110 million unique TCR beta sequences from about 179 million T cells. An early release that covered fewer than 800 HLA-typed donors contained around 300 gigabases of sequencing data and 70 million to 100 million unique TCR sequences. Among the roughly 380 genotyped donors, 75% to 90% belonged to the genetic ancestry cluster associated with self-reported Caucasian donors. The study aimed to test whether cataloging public T cell receptors could reveal signatures of past pathogen exposure. The study used immunosequencing to profile the T cell repertoires of some 600 subjects and linked those repertoires to cytomegalovirus serostatus. Along with the approximately 620-subject first cohort, a separate validation cohort of over 90 different subjects was used. High-throughput TCR immunosequencing, statistical association of individual TCRs with disease status, and machine learning were combined to predict cytomegalovirus infection status. A later analysis re-examined previously published TCR beta repertoires from roughly 650 donors and added high-resolution HLA genotyping to investigate patterns of TCR occurrence. In the later analysis, no new phenotypic data were used to find candidate immune exposures; instead, reliance was placed on TCR beta sequences and their occurrence across donors. An earlier analysis of 587 of the donors used high-throughput TCR beta sequencing to judge whether each TCR beta V gene segment behaved as functional or pseudogenic. Donor age, sex, ethnicity and CMV serostatus were collected together with the repertoire data. In a later genetic analysis, genome-wide SNP genotypes for 398 of the 666 donors were used, and that subset was treated as a discovery cohort. Every repertoire in the discovery cohort had been generated on one and the same sequencing platform. Both class I and class II loci were covered by HLA typing, at four-digit resolution. The number of typed donors differed by locus: roughly 620-630 for A, B, C, DRB1 and DQB1; approximately 520 for DQA1; around 610 for DPA1; and around 490 for DPB1. Four or five DR-DQ haplotypes were handled as single units for association and clustering because linkage in the cohort was strong. On average, roughly 200,000 unique TCR beta nucleotide sequences were sequenced per donor among roughly 430 genotyped donors of the cohort, with roughly a sixth of those sequences being non-productive. Results the study describes overall, beyond this receptor: A group of highly shared sequence variants was considered likely to be a technical artifact of the sequencing pipeline. In a later genetic analysis, fewer N-insertions in productive TCRs were reported among donors in an Asian-associated ancestry cluster than the roughly 670-donor mean. The classifier was reported to diagnose cytomegalovirus status with high specificity and sensitivity in both the original and validation cohorts. In a later analysis, TCR association rates were found to vary across HLA loci, with the most associated TCRs seen for DRB1 alleles and the fewest for HLA-C alleles. A further reported finding was that TCR beta sequences accurately predicted the HLA-A and HLA-B alleles for most subjects in the first cohort. A later analysis found that HLA-associated TCR beta chains were more clonally expanded and had lower generation probabilities than equally common non-associated chains. The study listed 170 or so TCR beta chains as associated with cytomegalovirus. Because HLA typing was unavailable for some donors at each locus, only the typed subset was used in association tests. At a false discovery rate of 0.05, a later analysis linked around 17,000 TCR beta sequences to specific HLA alleles. CMV serostatus was the only immune exposure information available for the cohort. Roughly uniform sequencing depth across donors was assumed in presence/absence analyses, although this assumption may not hold. Three of the identified cytomegalovirus-associated TCR beta chains were confirmed in vitro to be specific for cytomegalovirus antigens. A later analysis reported that several top co-occurrence clusters appeared linked to parvovirus B19, influenza, CMV and Epstein-Barr virus. Across donors, most TCR sequences were observed very rarely, whereas some public TCRs were present in many individuals. Some IMGT-functional V segments, including TRBV6-2 and TRBV6-3, could not be told apart with the 87-base-pair reads, so those segments were excluded. A later genetic analysis associated a missense DCLRE1C variant with V-gene and J-gene trimming of TCR beta chains, and an independent cohort replicated the association. Because counts were too low, seventeen rarely observed V segments, including chromosome 9 orphons, were left out of the earlier analysis of several hundred of the donors. The authors suggested that the approach could potentially be extended to other disease states and immunological phenotypes. The cohort was sequenced for TCR beta chains only, and without alpha or paired-chain data the features that could be detected were limited. Broadly in line with IMGT annotations, most TCR beta V segments showed up in productive rearrangements about 87% or about 30% of the time in an earlier analysis of around 600 of the donors. Most CMV-associated TCR beta chains appeared to be HLA-restricted in a later analysis, and the HLA associations seemed to be driven largely by CMV exposure. Linkage disequilibrium might explain the correlated functional status among segregating V segments, but an unknown experimental factor could not be excluded. When HLA alleles, especially DR and DQ, strongly co-occurred, attributing TCR associations to individual alleles was difficult.

Turning to this clone: Its antigen is still unknown. Base qualities were left out, and no much larger clone turns up one base away.

In the germline V gene (reference sequence), CDR1 corresponds to SEHNR and CDR2 to FQNEAQ. For this chain, trimming is 3 bases at the V end and 2 bases at the J end, and the number of junction bases without a gene match is 12. The CDR3 contains 18 residues, cysteine and phenylalanine counted. Of the read, only the CDR3 DNA is kept; its 54 bases are in frame from base 1. The cohort consisted of some 730 healthy bone marrow donors. At the time of sampling, every cohort member was nominally healthy, though immune exposures that went unrecorded were likely present. The donor tested CMV seronegative, placing the donor among the 350 or so seronegative members of the cohort. A peripheral blood sample was collected from each donor, and TCR beta sequencing was performed on peripheral blood mononuclear cells. The Qiagen DNeasy Blood Extraction Kit was used to extract genomic DNA from the blood cell samples.

Receptors were amplified or captured by the immunoSEQ multiplex PCR assay. For the multiplex PCR, a mixture combining 60 forward primers for TCR Vbeta segments and 13 reverse primers for TCR Jbeta segments was used. A multiplex PCR assay on genomic DNA amplified the CDR3 region of rearranged TCR beta genes. Amplified TCR beta libraries were sequenced as 87-base-pair reads on the Illumina HiSeq System. Processing in the source paper ran as follows. Across the 700 or so repertoires, a later analysis counted some 81 million unique TCR beta chains, roughly 11 million of which were shared by at least two donors. Raw reads were error-corrected and collapsed into unique sequences with a nearest-neighbor algorithm that merged closely related sequences to remove PCR and sequencing errors. Alignment of CDR3 sequences to IMGT reference sequences was used to assign V, D and J gene segments. For a sequence to be retained, a match of at least six nucleotides to both a V gene segment and a J gene segment was required. A rearrangement was called productive if the CDR3 had no stop codons and remained in frame with V and J, and every other rearrangement was called non-productive. CDR3 was defined by IMGT convention, running from the second conserved V-encoded cysteine to the conserved J-encoded phenylalanine. Sequences without an unambiguous match to a single V gene segment were excluded from the earlier analysis of a few hundred of the donors. An earlier analysis of 587 of the donors classified V segments as functional when productive rearrangements were above 56.7% and as segregating when the standard deviation between donors was above 5%. A statistical classification framework was developed to diagnose cytomegalovirus status using the catalog of TCR beta chain sequences. In a later analysis, V and J genes were assigned by comparing TCR nucleotide sequences against IMGT/GENE-DB human TR gene sequences. Using the TCRdist pipeline, a later analysis assigned CDR3 sequences along with most-parsimonious VDJ recombination scenarios. In a later analysis, each TCR beta chain was defined by its CDR3 amino acid sequence together with its V-gene family, and reads without a unique V-gene family were excluded. As a way to deal with suspected cross-contamination and a sequencing artifact, a later analysis dropped hundreds of nucleotide sequences that were highly shared and had low generation probability. For each public chain, a later analysis derived a clonal expansion index from normalized ranks of inferred template counts within each repertoire. Generation probabilities in a later analysis came from a VDJ recombination model fitted to out-of-frame rearrangements, and those results were checked against IGoR. Hypergeometric tests were used in a later analysis to score TCR-TCR, TCR-HLA and TCR-CMV co-occurrence, with a repertoire-size bias correction applied to the TCR pairs. To estimate false discovery rates, a later analysis permuted the HLA or CMV assignments 20 times. In a later analysis, co-occurring TCRs were grouped with DBSCAN, and TCRdist sequence similarity was added when clustering was performed within HLA-allele-positive subsets. Repertoires with fewer than 30,000 or more than 120,000 public chains were left out of co-occurrence clustering, as were about 5 repertoires with anomalous nucleotide sharing. In TCRdb, the immuneACCESS table is reduced to in-frame sequences with V and J assigned. These tables do not hold every clone; where another copy was compared, an unresolved V gene accounts for under half, and the others remain unexplained. For V, J and clone size, that table is used; D and trimming come from the DNA. The sample table lists 90,000 to 95,000 clones, 70% to 90% of them with a count of one. 2% to 2.5% of the sample is held by the ten biggest clonotypes.

This TCR came from a man aged 18 to 29 in good health and CMV-seronegative. Sequenced material: PBMCs. The rearranged segments are TRBV7-9 and TRBJ1-5, with 8 bases matching TRBD1. Here the CDR3 is given as CASSFGFPGTGGNQPQHF. The DNA sequence is TGTGCCAGCAGCTTTGGGTTCCCCGGGACAGGCGGCAATCAGCCCCAGCATTTT.